The 25 T cell receptor beta chains in this list originate from one sample, sequenced in a study of cytotoxic CD8 clonotypes in ibrutinib-treated CLL. Assay: immunoSEQ multiplex PCR; the TCRdb copy retains only in-frame clones and omits some. The table shows 45,000 to 70,000 clones, with roughly 50% occurring only once. The material sequenced was PBMCs, taken after 24 months of ibrutinib treatment. These receptor sequences come from a human donor with chronic lymphocytic leukemia.

The V and J genes are TRBV7-8 and TRBJ2-2, with 9 bases that match TRBD1. The trim removed 2 bases at V and 7 bases at J, leaving 8 bases unmatched. Germline V gives CDR1 SGHVS, CDR2 FQNEAQ. CDR3 length: 16 amino acids. The CDR3 sequence is CASSLRTTGGGGELFF. The CDR3, as DNA: TGTGCCAGCAGCTTAAGGACCACAGGGGGCGGCGGGGAGCTGTTTTTT.

The chain carries TRBV29-1 and TRBJ1-2; D may be TRBD1 (5 bases). Germline V gives CDR1 SQVTM, CDR2 ANQGSEA. The CDR3 is 14 amino acids. V was pared by 6 bases and J by 2 bases, with 16 bases between. The CDR3 region has the DNA TGCAGCGTGGATGAAGGGAGGGGCAACTATGGCTACACCTTC. Translating it yields CSVDEGRGNYGYTF.

This sequence joins TRBV5-1 and TRBJ2-1, with 8 positions matching TRBD1. V gave up 7 bases and J gave up 4 bases; unmatched junction bases: 19. Germline CDR1 SGHRS, CDR2 YFSETQ. The CDR3 consists of 18 residues. The CDR3 DNA is TGCGCCAGCTCGAGGACAGGGAGGTCACCCCCCCCTTACAATGAGCAGTTCTTC. Translated: CASSRTGRSPPPYNEQFF.

The rearrangement joins TRBV10-2 to TRBJ2-6, with D perhaps given as TRBD1 or TRBD2 (5 bases each). Germline lookup yields CDR1 WSHSY and CDR2 SAAADI. This CDR3 region has 15 residues. Trimming took off 6 bases at V and 2 bases at J, with 11 bases between the two ends. The CDR3 reads CASRAGTAGANVLTF. CDR3 nucleotide sequence: TGCGCCAGCAGGGCAGGGACGGCTGGGGCCAACGTCCTGACTTTC.

Only one count was recorded for this clone. The chain employs TRBV2 and TRBJ1-4, with D unclear. The germline CDR1 and CDR2 sequences are SNHLY and FYNNEI. The CDR3 is 11 residues long. Trimming took off 9 bases at V and 8 bases at J, with 10 bases between the two ends. The CDR3 DNA is TGTGCCAGAAAAGAAGGGGAAAAACTGTTTTTT. This encodes CARKEGEKLFF.

This chain links TRBV28 with TRBJ1-1; D is possibly TRBD1 (5 bases). The CDR3 is made up of 12 amino acids. CDR1 is MDHEN, CDR2 SYDVKM, per germline. Trimming shortened V by 5 bases and J by 11 bases, and 15 bases separated the two germline ends. CDR3 in amino acids: CASSLGTIRAFF. CDR3 in DNA: TGTGCCAGCAGTCTGGGGACCATTAGGGCTTTCTTT.

V usage is TRBV27 and J usage is TRBJ2-7, with D uncertain. V gave up 3 bases and J gave up 4 bases, with 7 bases separating them. Germline V gene data show CDR1 as MNHEY and CDR2 as SMNVEV (reference sequence). The CDR3 sequence is 12 residues long. DNA for the CDR3: TGTGCCAGCAGTTTTGGGGATTACGAGCAGTACGTC. Translation gives CASSFGDYEQYV.

The chain's CDR3 is CASSARDTKYGLQFLYGYTF. Written as DNA, the CDR3 is TGTGCCAGCAGTGCCCGGGACACCAAGTACGGCTTACAATTCCTCTATGGCTACACCTTC. The rearrangement uses TRBV2 and TRBJ1-2, with a possible D match to TRBD1 (6 bases). This CDR3 contains 20 residues. Germline CDR1 SNHLY, CDR2 FYNNEI. The V and J ends lost 4 bases and 4 bases respectively, with 31 bases between them. The whole variable domain, filled in from reference TRBV2 and TRBJ1-2, reads EPEVTQTPSHQVTQMGQEVILRCVPISNHLYFYWYRQILGQKVEFLVSFYNNEISEKSEIFDDQFSVERPDGSNFTLKIRSTKLEDSAMYFCASSARDTKYGLQFLYGYTFGSGTRLTVV.

This clone showed up many times. The genes are TRBV19 and TRBJ1-6, with TRBD1 identical over 7 bases. J lost 7 bases, V lost 5 bases, and 8 bases had no gene match. From germline, CDR1 is LNHDA and CDR2 SQIVND (reference sequence). There are 15 residues in the CDR3. The CDR3 bases are TGTGCCAGTAGTGGAGACAGGGTGGGGAATTCACCCCTCCACTTT. Translating gives CASSGDRVGNSPLHF.

This clone was seen a single time. The chain has TRBV28 and TRBJ1-5, with 7 bases lining up with TRBD1. Losses at the gene ends were 6 bases for V and 0 bases for J; bases not matched to a gene: 5. The CDR3 has 15 amino acids. Per germline, CDR1 MDHEN and CDR2 SYDVKM. CDR3 nucleotides: TGTGCCAGCAGGGCCAGGGGGTATAGCAATCAGCCCCAGCATTTT. Translating gives CASRARGYSNQPQHF.

The chain joins TRBV7-2 to TRBJ2-2; a possible D gene is TRBD1 (5 bases). Germline assignment: CDR1 SGHTA and CDR2 FQGNSA. V lost 1 base to trimming and J lost 6 bases, with 9 bases between them. The CDR3 length is 14 residues. The CDR3 DNA reads TGTGCCAGCAGCTTAGACAGGACCCCCGGGGAGCTGTTTTTT. It is translated as CASSLDRTPGELFF.

The count of this clone is one. This chain uses TRBV12-1 with TRBJ2-7; TRBD2, as called in the table, went unchecked against the DNA. TRBV12-1 is flagged as a pseudogene. The CDR3 has 15 amino acids. The CDR3 DNA reads TGTGCCAGCAGCCCCCTCGCCAGGGACTATTCCGAGCAGTACTTC. Protein sequence: CASSPLARDYSEQYF.

A few counts support this clone. In DNA form, the CDR3 reads TGTGCCAGCAGCTACACAGGGGAAGGGTACGAGCAGTACTTC. As protein: CASSYTGEGYEQYF. The chain uses TRBV7-9 and TRBJ2-7; 7 bases agree with TRBD1. The ends lost 4 bases at V and 4 bases at J; junction bases unmatched: 7. Germline CDR1 reads SEHNR; CDR2 reads FQNEAQ (reference sequence). CDR3 length: 14 residues.

The chain employs TRBV6-6 and TRBJ1-5; D is uncertain. V gave up 7 bases and J gave up 5 bases, with 12 bases separating them. The CDR3 extends over 13 amino acids. The germline CDR1 and CDR2 sequences are MNHNY and SVGAGI (reference sequence). The CDR3 sequence: CASTGRVDQPQHF. In DNA, the CDR3 is TGTGCCAGCACAGGACGGGTCGATCAGCCCCAGCATTTT.

The table lists this clone with many counts. The chain links TRBV28 to TRBJ1-3; D gene ambiguous. CDR3 length equals 14 residues. The germline V and J ends were trimmed by 5 bases and 8 bases, with 16 bases remaining between them. CDR1 is MDHEN, CDR2 SYDVKM, per germline. DNA of the CDR3: TGTGCCAGCAGTGGGCGGGGTATTGTTTACACCATATATTTT. It encodes CASSGRGIVYTIYF. Based on the CDR3 plus reference TRBV28 and TRBJ1-3, the full variable domain is DVKVTQSSRYLVKRTGEKVFLECVQDMDHENMFWYRQDPGLGLRLIYFSYDVKMKEKGDIPEGYSVSREKKERFSLILESASTNQTSMYLCASSGRGIVYTIYFGEGSWLTVV.

This chain connects TRBV28 to TRBJ1-5; no reliable D call. Trimming cost V 3 bases and J 5 bases, with 11 bases left between them. Germline CDR1 reads MDHEN; CDR2 reads SYDVKM. The CDR3 length is 14 residues. CDR3 amino acids: CASSLWWSDQPQHF. The CDR3 DNA reads as TGTGCCAGCAGTTTGTGGTGGTCGGATCAGCCCCAGCATTTT.

The rearrangement joins TRBV15 to TRBJ2-5; possible D gene TRBD2, 6 bases. V gave up 5 bases and J gave up 5 bases, with 9 bases separating them. CDR3 length equals 12 residues. The germline V gene has CDR1 LNHNV and CDR2 YYDKDF (reference sequence). CDR3 amino acids: CATSFAGETQYF. The CDR3 DNA is TGTGCCACCAGCTTTGCGGGGGAGACCCAGTACTTC.

The rearrangement uses TRBV29-1 and TRBJ1-5; D may be TRBD1 (6 bases). The CDR3 is 14 amino acids. V was trimmed by 7 bases and J by 0 bases, leaving 13 bases between them. Germline-derived CDR1 and CDR2 are SQVTM and ANQGSEA. The CDR3 reads CSASQGHSNQPQHF. The DNA for the CDR3 is TGCAGCGCTTCACAGGGACATAGCAATCAGCCCCAGCATTTT.

In this sample, this clone turned up a few times. The CDR3 here is CASSLAAGGNYGYTF. The CDR3 DNA follows: TGCGCCAGCAGCTTGGCCGCGGGCGGTAACTATGGCTACACCTTC. The chain links TRBV5-1 to TRBJ1-2; D unresolved. Per the germline V gene, CDR1 is SGHRS and CDR2 is YFSETQ. The CDR3 loop spans 15 amino acids. V was pared by 0 bases and J by 1 base, with 10 bases between.

The chain joins TRBV7-9 to TRBJ2-4; no clear D. The CDR3 is made up of 12 amino acids. Germline V gives CDR1 SEHNR, CDR2 FQNEAQ (reference sequence). V lost 3 bases, J lost 6 bases, and 6 bases lay in between. The chain's CDR3 is CASSLPRNIQYF. CDR3 bases: TGTGCCAGCAGCTTGCCCCGAAACATTCAGTACTTC.

The chain is built from TRBV6-5 and TRBJ1-1, with D unclear. Germline lookup yields CDR1 MNHEY and CDR2 SVGAGI. V was pared by 7 bases and J by 5 bases, with 17 bases between. The CDR3 has 14 residues. CDR3 protein: CASNRGRLWTEAFF. In DNA, the CDR3 is TGTGCCAGCAACCGGGGTAGGCTTTGGACTGAAGCTTTCTTT.

This clone was observed at least ten times. J is TRBJ2-1 and V is TRBV2, with 14 nucleotides matching TRBD2. V trimming: 4 bases; J trimming: 4 bases; junction bases outside the gene matches: 3. The CDR3 is made up of 16 amino acids. Germline loops: CDR1 SNHLY, CDR2 FYNNEI. The DNA of the CDR3 is TGTGCCAGCAGTGGGAGGACTAGCGGGGGGTACAATGAGCAGTTCTTC. Protein sequence: CASSGRTSGGYNEQFF.

The chain joins TRBV9 to TRBJ1-2; maybe TRBD1 (5 bases). V lost 2 bases and J 4 bases, leaving 9 bases between the germline ends. Per germline, CDR1 SGDLS and CDR2 YYNGEE. The CDR3 covers 13 residues. The DNA for the CDR3 is TGTGCCAGCAGCGTTGAGGGGTTCTATGGCTACACCTTC. Its protein is CASSVEGFYGYTF.

V and J are TRBV11-2 and TRBJ1-3, with 7 bases matching TRBD1. J was trimmed by 1 base and V by 6 bases; bases with no gene match: 3. CDR1 and CDR2 from the germline V gene are SGHAT and FQNNGV. The CDR3 is 14 residues long. Here the CDR3 DNA reads TGTGCCAGCAGTCCGACAGGGTCTGGAAACACCATATATTTT. This gives the protein CASSPTGSGNTIYF. The full variable domain, completed using reference TRBV11-2 and TRBJ1-3, is EAGVAQSPRYKIIEKRQSVAFWCNPISGHATLYWYQQILGQGPKLLIQFQNNGVVDDSQLPKDRFSAERLKGVDSTLKIQPAKLEDSAVYLCASSPTGSGNTIYFGEGSWLTVV.

This sequence joins TRBV7-6 and TRBJ2-5, with TRBD2 matching 14 bases. This CDR3 region has 19 residues. V dropped 5 bases and J dropped 0; count of bases not matched to a gene: 11. Germline CDR1 SGHVS, CDR2 FNYEAQ. CDR3 region: CASSLRTSGGQTYQETQYF. The CDR3 DNA reads TGTGCCAGCAGCCTCCGGACTAGCGGGGGGCAGACCTACCAAGAGACCCAGTACTTC.